This TCR beta chain was documented in a study of regulatory T cells in long-lasting Graves disease. Documented time point: newly diagnosed GD, antithyroid drugs for less than 3 months. Scientists built the TCR library using RNA that was extracted from PBMCs. The CDR3 totals 14 residues. CDR1 and CDR2 (germline): SQVTM, ANQGSEA. With V trimmed by 2 bases and J by 4 bases, 6 bases remained unmatched. Combining iRepertoire HTBI primers with Arm-PCR of CDR3 regions, the authors built TCR beta libraries. TCRdb processed the multiplex PCR reads anew with MiXCR; each CDR3 protein has one entry. The sample lists about 560,000 distinct CDR3 sequences, 15% to 20% occurring once. Another study also made use of these data, one on T cells in Graves' hyperthyroidism and ophthalmopathy.

Sequencing used peripheral blood mononuclear cells (PBMCs), obtained at new diagnosis, from a patient treated with antithyroid drugs. This sequence joins TRBV29-1 and TRBJ1-2; 8 bases match TRBD1. This TCR derives from a man younger than 30 with Graves disease. The CDR3 DNA follows: TGCAGCGTTGAAAACCGGGACAGGTTCTATGGCTACACCTTC. It encodes CSVENRDRFYGYTF.